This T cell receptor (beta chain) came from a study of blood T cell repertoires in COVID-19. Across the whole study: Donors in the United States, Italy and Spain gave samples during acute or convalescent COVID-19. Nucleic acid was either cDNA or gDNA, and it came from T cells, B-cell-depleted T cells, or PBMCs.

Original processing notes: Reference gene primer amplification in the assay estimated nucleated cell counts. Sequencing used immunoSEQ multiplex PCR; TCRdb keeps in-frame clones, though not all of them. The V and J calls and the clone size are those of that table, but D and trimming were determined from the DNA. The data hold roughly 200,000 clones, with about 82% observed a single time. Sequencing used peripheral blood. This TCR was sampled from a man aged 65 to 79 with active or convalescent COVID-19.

The CDR3 DNA follows: TGTGCCAGCAGTTACGAGGGAGGTCAGCCCCAGCATTTT. It is translated as CASSYEGGQPQHF. The gene calls are TRBV6-5 and TRBJ1-5; D is uncertain. This CDR3 has 13 residues. The V and J ends lost 2 bases and 6 bases respectively, with 8 bases between them. Germline V gene data show CDR1 as MNHEY and CDR2 as SVGAGI.